This TCR beta chain is drawn from a study of shared T cell receptors in the human thymus. The germline V gene encodes CDR1 SGHTA and CDR2 FQGTGA. The CDR3 has 14 amino acids. V lost 3 bases to trimming and J lost 9 bases, with 14 bases between them. Method: immunoSEQ multiplex PCR; TCRdb's copy keeps in-frame clones and lacks some. The sample has tens of thousands of clones, about 95% seen once. The sample taken for sequencing was thymocytes. This chain links TRBV7-3 with TRBJ2-2; no firm D call. This TCR came from a human donor. The CDR3 sequence is CASSFSSGDRELFF. As DNA, the CDR3 is TGTGCCAGCAGCTTTAGCTCGGGTGACCGGGAGCTGTTTTTT.